The rows below give T cell receptor beta chains drawn from one sample of a study of cytomegalovirus exposure and HLA in healthy donors. Profiling relied on immunoSEQ multiplex PCR, and the TCRdb table lists in-frame clones only, not all of them. The sample carries about 130,000 clones, about 93% recorded once. Input material: PBMCs. These receptors were taken from a young woman in good health and CMV-seronegative. The CDR3 runs from the conserved cysteine through the conserved F or W. The D gene is left open where the match is weak. For some rows the clone size is stated as once, few or many, or as a class when expanded; others skip it.

clone_size j_call d_call v_call cdr3_aa cdr3_nt
- TRBJ2-1 TRBD1 TRBV7-9 CASSIEVGQAIDEQFF TGTGCCAGCAGCATAGAGGTGGGACAGGCGATCGATGAGCAGTTCTTC
- TRBJ1-4 - TRBV9 CASTNTRDSGKLFF TGTGCCAGCACCAATACTAGAGATTCGGGAAAACTGTTTTTT
- TRBJ2-7 TRBD2 TRBV9 CASSPLAGRDYEQYF TGTGCCAGCAGCCCTCTAGCGGGTAGGGACTACGAGCAGTACTTC
- TRBJ1-6 - TRBV28 CASSSGGAGSPLHF TGTGCCAGCAGTTCCGGGGGAGCAGGATCACCCCTCCACTTT
- TRBJ2-2 - TRBV6-4 CASSVHFNTGELFF TGTGCCAGCAGTGTGCACTTTAACACCGGGGAGCTGTTTTTT
- TRBJ2-3 - TRBV14 CASSPVTHTDTQYF TGTGCCAGCAGCCCTGTGACTCACACAGATACGCAGTATTTT
- TRBJ2-7 - TRBV2 CASSVPQTYEQYF TGTGCCAGCAGCGTCCCGCAGACCTACGAGCAGTACTTC
- TRBJ2-1 - TRBV7-9 CASSEIREWRNEQFF TGTGCCAGCAGCGAAATTCGGGAATGGCGCAATGAGCAGTTCTTC
- TRBJ2-7 TRBD2 TRBV30 CAWSRTSGSYEQYF TGTGCCTGGAGCCGGACTAGCGGCTCCTACGAGCAGTACTTC
- TRBJ1-2 - TRBV7-9 CASSFQQTGNYGYTF TGTGCCAGCAGCTTCCAACAGACAGGAAACTATGGCTACACCTTC
- TRBJ2-1 - TRBV11-2 CASSLVSSSYNEQFF TGTGCCAGCAGCTTAGTTTCGAGCTCCTACAATGAGCAGTTCTTC
- TRBJ2-5 - TRBV11-2 CASSTHRAETQYF TGTGCCAGCAGCACTCACAGGGCGGAGACCCAGTACTTC
- TRBJ2-1 - TRBV5-1 CASSEDWQEHNEQFF TGCGCCAGCAGCGAGGACTGGCAGGAGCACAATGAGCAGTTCTTC
- TRBJ1-3 - TRBV6-1 CASSAPQSNTIYF TGTGCCAGCAGTGCCCCCCAGTCAAACACCATATATTTT
- TRBJ1-4 - TRBV4-1 CASSQELVSGTLEKLFF TGCGCCAGCAGCCAAGAGTTGGTTTCAGGGACTTTGGAAAAACTGTTTTTT
- TRBJ2-3 TRBD1 TRBV30 CAWSPFDRGVIRTQYF TGTGCCTGGAGTCCGTTTGACAGGGGCGTGATTCGTACGCAGTATTTT
- TRBJ2-7 TRBD1 TRBV6-5 CASNPTGASEQYF TGTGCCAGCAACCCGACAGGGGCCTCCGAGCAGTACTTC
- TRBJ1-1 - TRBV28 CASSSPSGGAEAFF TGTGCCAGCAGTTCTCCGTCGGGGGGAGCTGAAGCTTTCTTT
- TRBJ1-1 - TRBV7-6 CASSPNREWDTEAFF TGTGCCAGCAGTCCAAACAGGGAGTGGGACACTGAAGCTTTCTTT
- TRBJ1-1 - TRBV30 CAWRSGLMNTEAFF TGTGCCTGGAGGTCCGGACTGATGAACACTGAAGCTTTCTTT
- TRBJ1-4 - TRBV7-2 CASSDRRGNNEKLFF TGTGCCAGCAGCGACCGACGGGGTAATAATGAAAAACTGTTTTTT
- TRBJ2-7 TRBD2 TRBV28 CASSGAGGGAYEQYF TGTGCCAGCAGTGGGGCGGGCGGGGGGGCTTACGAGCAGTACTTC
- TRBJ1-6 - TRBV6-1 CASSELRRGTNSPLHF TGTGCCAGCAGTGAGCTCCGGCGGGGAACCAATTCACCCCTCCACTTT
- TRBJ2-1 - TRBV7-9 CASSLGARAYEQFF TGTGCCAGCAGCTTAGGGGCCAGGGCTTATGAGCAGTTCTTC
- TRBJ2-5 - TRBV7-3 CASSYAGTPQETQYF TGTGCCAGCAGCTACGCCGGGACACCACAAGAGACCCAGTACTTC
- TRBJ2-1 TRBD2 TRBV4-1 CASSQGTSGGDEQFF TGCGCCAGCAGCCAAGGTACTAGCGGGGGGGATGAGCAGTTCTTC
- TRBJ1-3 TRBD1 TRBV10-2 CASSEWDSSGNTIYF TGCGCCAGCAGTGAGTGGGACAGCTCTGGAAACACCATATATTTT
once TRBJ1-1 TRBD1 TRBV7-9 CASSPRDRDLAEAFF TGTGCCAGCAGCCCCCGGGACAGGGATTTAGCGGAAGCTTTCTTT
- TRBJ2-6 - TRBV29-1 CSVRKEAGANVLTF TGCAGCGTACGGAAGGAGGCTGGGGCCAACGTCCTGACTTTC
- TRBJ1-1 - TRBV28 CASSFGVGGTEAFF TGTGCCAGCAGTTTCGGGGTTGGAGGAACTGAAGCTTTCTTT
- TRBJ1-2 TRBD1 TRBV6-6 CASTRRGEEGYTF TGTGCCAGCACTCGCAGGGGGGAGGAGGGCTACACCTTC
once TRBJ1-6 TRBD1 TRBV30 CAWSILTGGNSPLHF TGTGCCTGGAGTATATTAACAGGGGGCAATTCACCCCTCCACTTT
medium-sized TRBJ2-3 TRBD1 TRBV6-4 CASSEQGARDTQYF TGTGCCAGCAGTGAACAGGGGGCTCGAGATACGCAGTATTTT
- TRBJ2-2 TRBD2 TRBV7-9 CASSLAGLAVNTGELFF TGTGCCAGCAGCTTAGCGGGACTAGCGGTAAACACCGGGGAGCTGTTTTTT
- TRBJ2-1 - TRBV9 CASSHSGPYNEQFF TGTGCCAGCAGCCATAGCGGACCCTACAATGAGCAGTTCTTC
- TRBJ2-1 - TRBV7-2 CASSIDVGVGNEQFF TGTGCCAGCAGTATAGACGTGGGAGTGGGTAATGAGCAGTTCTTC
- TRBJ2-3 TRBD2 TRBV5-1 CASSSLGRAGPTDTQYF TGCGCCAGCAGCTCCCTCGGACGAGCGGGACCCACAGATACGCAGTATTTT
- TRBJ1-2 TRBD1 TRBV6-1 CASSQRRDSYGYTF TGTGCCAGCAGTCAAAGGCGGGACAGCTATGGCTACACCTTC
once TRBJ1-5 - TRBV6-1 CASGLRRVNQPQHF TGTGCCAGCGGCCTGAGACGGGTGAATCAGCCCCAGCATTTT
- TRBJ1-5 - TRBV15 CATSRDQVLAQHF TGTGCCACCAGCAGAGATCAGGTTCTGGCCCAGCATTTT
- TRBJ2-2 - TRBV27 CASRPAGTNTGELFF TGTGCCAGCAGACCCGCCGGGACTAACACCGGGGAGCTGTTTTTT
- TRBJ2-7 - TRBV2 CASNAISYEQYF TGTGCCAGCAACGCTATTTCCTACGAGCAGTACTTC
- TRBJ1-5 - TRBV4-2 CASSQGEEQPQHF TGTGCCAGCAGCCAAGGGGAGGAACAGCCCCAGCATTTT
- TRBJ2-1 TRBD2 TRBV28 CASSWTSSEQFF TGTGCCAGCAGTTGGACTAGCTCCGAGCAGTTCTTC
- TRBJ2-7 TRBD1 TRBV5-1 CASSLGQGAYEQYF TGCGCCAGCAGCTTGGGGCAGGGGGCCTACGAGCAGTACTTC
- TRBJ1-2 TRBD1 TRBV6-5 CASSRKTGGYGYTF TGTGCCAGCAGCCGAAAAACAGGGGGCTATGGCTACACCTTC
- TRBJ2-3 TRBD2 TRBV9 CASSVSGDTDTQYF TGTGCCAGCAGCGTAAGCGGGGACACAGATACGCAGTATTTT